The entry that follows covers one TCR beta chain sequence. The data belong to a study of blood T cell repertoires in COVID-19. Study details: COVID-19 samples collected from the United States, Italy and Spain covered acute and convalescent phases. The analysed material was cDNA or gDNA that came from T cells, B-cell-depleted T cells, or PBMCs.

In the original workflow: The assay estimated nucleated cells by amplifying reference gene primers. The repertoire was sequenced with immunoSEQ multiplex PCR; TCRdb's copy has only in-frame clones and lacks some. V, J and clone size were drawn from that table, and D and trimming were deduced from the DNA. The sample holds about 64,000 clones; 65% to 90% are singletons and the top ten take roughly 1.2%. In germline, CDR1 is MGHDK, CDR2 SYGVNS. Between the trimmed V and J ends, which lost 2 bases and 6 bases, there was a span of 19 bases. The CDR3 spans 17 residues. The sequence was collected from a man aged 40-50 years with acute or convalescent COVID-19. The sample comprised peripheral blood. The genes are TRBV25-1 and TRBJ2-2, with D possibly matching TRBD1 (7 bases). CDR3 loop: CASSEGWQGGIAGELFF. CDR3 coding DNA: TGTGCCAGCAGTGAAGGATGGCAGGGGGGTATAGCCGGGGAGCTGTTTTTT.